The source of this TCR beta chain is a study of CD4 T cells in relation to SARS-CoV-2 and coronaviruses. Notes on the study in general: Crossreactive clones expanded significantly less to SARS-CoV-2 than monoreactive clones.

The CDR3 length is 13 residues. Germline CDR1 and CDR2: LNHDA and SQIVND (reference sequence). The germline V and J ends were trimmed by 4 bases and 1 base, with 7 bases remaining between them. Data came from immunoSEQ multiplex PCR; TCRdb stores just in-frame clones and leaves some out. The data contain 9,500 to 11,000 clones, 74% of them seen just once; the ten biggest clones take up under 20%. Before the COVID-19 pandemic, during about 2011-2019, CD4+ T cells were taken from unexposed donors. CD4+ T cells were isolated from the cells after about 11 days of culture. Cultures received half-medium IL-2 refreshes on days 3 and 7. Remarks on this clone: The antigen is unknown.

The clonotype originates from a human donor in good health. The chain carries TRBV19 and TRBJ1-1; D remains unclear. Sequencing input: CD4+ T cells from PBMCs, cultured in vitro. The CDR3 region is CASSTTPNTEAFF. The CDR3, as DNA: TGTGCCAGTAGTACGACACCGAACACTGAAGCTTTCTTT.